The 25 T cell receptor beta chains below come from one sample, sequenced in a study of early stage breast cancer tumors. TCRdb keeps only in-frame clones here, not all; method: immunoSEQ multiplex PCR. The sample has 9,500 to 10,000 clones; roughly 64% are singletons. Sequenced material: breast tumor tissue. These receptors were collected from a person between 60 and 70 years old with breast cancer.

This clone has a handful of counts. This chain connects TRBV7-3 to TRBJ2-2, with D hard to call. Trimming left V 4 bases short and J 2 bases short, with 2 bases between. Germline CDR1 is SGHTA and CDR2 is FQGTGA. The CDR3 is made up of 12 amino acids. The CDR3 sequence is CASSYNTGELFF. The CDR3 DNA sequence: TGTGCCAGCAGCTATAACACCGGGGAGCTGTTTTTT.

This clone came up a few times. The chain carries TRBV5-5 and TRBJ2-7; the D gene could be TRBD1 or TRBD2 (5 bases each). The germline V gene encodes CDR1 SGHKS and CDR2 YYEKEE (reference sequence). CDR3 length: 18 amino acids. The germline V and J ends were trimmed by 3 bases and 0 bases, with 22 bases remaining between them. CDR3 nucleotide sequence: TGTGCCAGCAGCTCGCGGGTTTACGGGGCGGATAGCTCCTACGAGCAGTACTTC. This codes for CASSSRVYGADSSYEQYF.

The gene calls are TRBV4-1 and TRBJ1-2, with D unresolved. This CDR3 is 15 amino acids long. Germline V gene sequence: CDR1 MGHRA, CDR2 YSYEKL. Trimming pared 1 base from V and 8 bases from J, leaving 17 bases between. The CDR3 is CASSQGGGLLLGYTF. Written as DNA, the CDR3 is TGCGCCAGCAGCCAAGGGGGAGGGCTCCTCTTGGGCTACACCTTC.

CDR3 region: CASSMTGGYTF. CDR3 DNA sequence: TGTGCCAGTAGTATGACAGGTGGCTACACCTTC. This sequence joins TRBV19 and TRBJ1-2; D possibly corresponds to TRBD1 (6 bases). Germline values: CDR1 LNHDA, CDR2 SQIVND (reference sequence). The CDR3 is 11 amino acids. The V gene lost 3 bases and the J gene lost 7 bases, with 6 bases spanning the gap.

This clone was counted once. The rearrangement links TRBV6-5 to TRBJ1-5; perhaps TRBD1 as D (6 bases). Trimming shortened V by 6 bases and J by 0 bases, and 12 bases separated the two germline ends. CDR3 length: 15 amino acids. Germline V gives CDR1 MNHEY, CDR2 SVGAGI. The CDR3 DNA follows: TGTGCCAGCAGCTCGGGACATTATAGCAATCAGCCCCAGCATTTT. It translates to CASSSGHYSNQPQHF.

The sample holds a few counts of this clone. The chain is built from TRBV6-6 and TRBJ1-5, with D uncertain. CDR1 and CDR2 from the germline V gene are MNHNY and SVGAGI (reference sequence). V was cut by 10 bases and J by 0 bases, with 10 bases left in between. This CDR3 has 13 amino acids. The CDR3 nucleotides are TGTGCCACCGTCCTATATAGCAATCAGCCCCAGCATTTT. It is translated as CATVLYSNQPQHF.

There are a few counts of this clone. The chain employs TRBV27 and TRBJ2-3; 8 bases are a match to TRBD2. The CDR3 spans 14 residues. Per the germline V gene, CDR1 is MNHEY and CDR2 is SMNVEV (reference sequence). The junction had 1 base not matched to a gene; V was cut back by 0 bases and J by 5 bases. CDR3 DNA sequence: TGTGCCAGCAGTTTATCTGCGGGAGGAGATACGCAGTATTTT. This sequence encodes CASSLSAGGDTQYF.

The rearrangement links TRBV6-6 to TRBJ1-3, with D uncertain. CDR1 MNHNY and CDR2 SVGAGI come from the germline V gene (reference sequence). This CDR3 is built from 11 residues. V was clipped by 7 bases and J by 8 bases, with 9 bases between them. The CDR3 nucleotides are TGTGCCAGCACGTTCGGGGACACCATATATTTT. This gives the protein CASTFGDTIYF.

The chain has TRBV5-6 and TRBJ1-5; D is possibly TRBD1 (6 bases). CDR3 length: 15 amino acids. Germline CDR1 is SGHDT and CDR2 is YYEEEE. The ends were cut back, 0 bases at V and 2 bases at J, with 9 bases in the middle. CDR3 in amino acids: CASSLEGGGNQPQHF. The CDR3 nucleotides are TGTGCCAGCAGCTTGGAAGGGGGTGGCAATCAGCCCCAGCATTTT. The full variable domain, with the rest looked up from reference TRBV5-6 and TRBJ1-5, is DAGVTQSPTHLIKTRGQQVTLRCSPKSGHDTVSWYQQALGQGPQFIFQYYEEEERQRGNFPDRFSGHQFPNYSSELNVNALLLGDSALYLCASSLEGGGNQPQHFGDGTRLSIL.

This sequence joins TRBV28 and TRBJ2-1; possibly TRBD1 or TRBD2 for D (6 bases each). The V and J ends lost 5 bases and 6 bases respectively, with 20 bases between them. The CDR3 spans 16 residues. Looked up from germline, CDR1 is MDHEN and CDR2 is SYDVKM. The CDR3 DNA follows: TGTGCCAGCAGTGCCCCCCGGGGGCCCTCTTCCAATGAGCAGTTCTTC. Translating gives CASSAPRGPSSNEQFF.

The genes are TRBV7-9 and TRBJ2-3; D remains unclear. The CDR3 extends over 13 amino acids. Trimming pared 2 bases from V and 5 bases from J, leaving 8 bases between. Germline CDR1 SEHNR, CDR2 FQNEAQ (reference sequence). The CDR3: CASSLSRRDTQYF. The DNA for the CDR3 is TGTGCCAGCAGCTTATCTCGAAGAGATACGCAGTATTTT.

The chain carries TRBV28 and TRBJ2-1, with 7 bases identical to TRBD2. Germline values: CDR1 MDHEN, CDR2 SYDVKM. Losses at the gene ends were 1 base for V and 5 bases for J; bases not matched to a gene: 14. CDR3 length: 18 residues. CDR3 sequence reads: CASSLYSSRRERDNEQFF. The DNA for the CDR3 is TGTGCCAGCAGTTTATACAGCTCCCGGCGGGAGAGGGACAATGAGCAGTTCTTC.

The chain carries TRBV6-6 and TRBJ2-3; no clear D gene. The CDR3 loop spans 15 amino acids. The germline V gene encodes CDR1 MNHNY and CDR2 SVGAGI (reference sequence). The V and J ends lost 0 bases and 4 bases respectively, with 11 bases between them. The CDR3 DNA is TGTGCCAGCAGTTACTCCTTCGGGTCGCCAGATACGCAGTATTTT. The encoded protein is CASSYSFGSPDTQYF.

Only a few counts were recorded for this clone. The CDR3 DNA sequence: TGTGCCAGCAGTGAGGAGGTTTATAATTCACCCCTCCACTTT. This codes for CASSEEVYNSPLHF. The rearrangement joins TRBV2 to TRBJ1-6; D is unresolved. Trimming stripped 3 bases from V and 4 bases from J, with 7 bases between. The CDR3 has 14 amino acids. Germline CDR1 and CDR2: SNHLY and FYNNEI.

The chain combines TRBV27 with TRBJ2-7, with 10 nucleotides matching TRBD2. This CDR3 is built from 14 residues. The trim removed 6 bases at V and 4 bases at J, leaving 6 bases unmatched. CDR1 is MNHEY, CDR2 SMNVEV, per germline (reference sequence). CDR3 region: CASRKASGGYEQYF. CDR3 coding DNA: TGTGCCAGCAGGAAGGCTAGCGGGGGTTACGAGCAGTACTTC.

This chain connects TRBV27 to TRBJ2-5; D could derive from TRBD1 or TRBD2 (6 bases each). The V gene's germline CDR1 is MNHEY and CDR2 SMNVEV (reference sequence). The CDR3 has 15 amino acids. The ends were cut back, 5 bases at V and 2 bases at J, with 15 bases in the middle. The CDR3 DNA follows: TGTGCCAGCAGTCCGGGGGCTTTAGGGCAAGAGACCCAGTACTTC. This sequence encodes CASSPGALGQETQYF.

Only a few counts were recorded for this clone. The junction shows a germline mismatch at one end, possibly a read error. The CDR3 spells CASSWTGDTAPNF. The CDR3 nucleotides read TGTGCCAGCAGTTGGACAGGGGACACGGCACCAAACTTC. V usage is TRBV27 and J usage is TRBJ2-5; 9 positions match TRBD1. Germline V lookup: CDR1 MNHEY, CDR2 SMNVEV (reference sequence). This CDR3 has 13 residues.

The CDR3 loop is CASSYSAGSGETQYF. In DNA form, the CDR3 reads TGTGCCAGCAGTTACTCTGCGGGGTCAGGGGAGACCCAGTACTTC. The chain recombines TRBV6-5 with TRBJ2-5; D possibly corresponds to TRBD2 (6 bases). V lost 0 bases and J 5 bases, leaving 13 bases between the germline ends. The CDR3 is made up of 15 amino acids. Germline CDR1 is MNHEY and CDR2 is SVGAGI.

CDR3 in amino acids: CASTLNLVAGGETQYF. The CDR3 DNA is TGTGCCAGCACTCTCAACCTTGTTGCCGGGGGTGAGACCCAGTACTTC. The chain recombines TRBV2 with TRBJ2-5; TRBD2 is a possible D gene (6 bases). Germline V CDR1 and CDR2: SNHLY, FYNNEI. The CDR3 is 16 amino acids. Trimming removed 7 bases at V and 5 bases at J, with 23 bases between.

This clone was detected once. The chain combines TRBV7-2 with TRBJ2-7; D perhaps matches TRBD2 (6 bases). Germline lookup yields CDR1 SGHTA and CDR2 FQGNSA. The V end lost 1 base, the J end lost 1 base, and 14 bases lay between the germline ends. CDR3 size: 16 residues. The CDR3 region is CASSLEARDFSYEQYF. CDR3 nucleotide sequence: TGTGCCAGCAGCTTAGAGGCCCGGGACTTTTCCTACGAGCAGTACTTC.

In regard to this clone: At one end the junction does not follow the germline gene, possibly because of a read error. This chain joins TRBV5-1 and TRBJ2-7, with 7 positions matching TRBD1. The CDR3 totals 12 residues. In germline, CDR1 is SGHRS, CDR2 YFSETQ. CDR3 coding DNA: TGTGCCAGCAGCTCACAGGGGTACGAGCAGTACTTC. It codes for CASSSQGYEQYF.

J is TRBJ2-1 and V is TRBV4-2; the D is unclear. Germline V gene data show CDR1 as LGHNA and CDR2 as YNFKEQ. The CDR3 runs 13 residues. Trimming removed 7 bases at V and 6 bases at J, with 13 bases between. DNA of the CDR3: TGTGCCAGCACATCGACCCTCTTCAATGAGCAGTTCTTC. Protein product: CASTSTLFNEQFF.

The rearrangement joins TRBV13 to TRBJ2-3; 12 positions agree with TRBD2. The CDR3 sequence is 16 residues long. With V trimmed by 5 bases and J by 1 base, 4 bases remained unmatched. The germline V gene has CDR1 PRHDT and CDR2 FYEKMQ (reference sequence). CDR3: CASSVRTSGGTDTQYF. The CDR3 DNA reads as TGTGCCAGCAGCGTAAGGACTAGCGGGGGCACAGATACGCAGTATTTT. The variable domain in full, completed from reference TRBV13 and TRBJ2-3, reads AAGVIQSPRHLIKEKRETATLKCYPIPRHDTVYWYQQGPGQDPQFLISFYEKMQSDKGSIPDRFSAQQFSDYHSELNMSSLELGDSALYFCASSVRTSGGTDTQYFGPGTRLTVL.

This clone is classed as large (0.1 to 1%). The chain carries TRBV21-1 and TRBJ1-1. TRBV21-1 is reported as a pseudogene. This CDR3 has 14 residues. DNA for the CDR3: TGTGCCAGCAGCAACGGACTCCCGGACACTGAAGCTTTCTTT. This encodes CASSNGLPDTEAFF.

V gene TRBV14 combines with J gene TRBJ2-2, with 12 bases matching TRBD2. The CDR3 is 16 residues long. The germline CDR1 and CDR2 sequences are SGHDN and FVKESK. The ends lost 1 base at V and 5 bases at J; junction bases unmatched: 2. The CDR3 nucleotides read TGTGCCAGCAGCCAAGGGACTAGCGGGACTACCGGGGAGCTGTTTTTT. This gives the protein CASSQGTSGTTGELFF.